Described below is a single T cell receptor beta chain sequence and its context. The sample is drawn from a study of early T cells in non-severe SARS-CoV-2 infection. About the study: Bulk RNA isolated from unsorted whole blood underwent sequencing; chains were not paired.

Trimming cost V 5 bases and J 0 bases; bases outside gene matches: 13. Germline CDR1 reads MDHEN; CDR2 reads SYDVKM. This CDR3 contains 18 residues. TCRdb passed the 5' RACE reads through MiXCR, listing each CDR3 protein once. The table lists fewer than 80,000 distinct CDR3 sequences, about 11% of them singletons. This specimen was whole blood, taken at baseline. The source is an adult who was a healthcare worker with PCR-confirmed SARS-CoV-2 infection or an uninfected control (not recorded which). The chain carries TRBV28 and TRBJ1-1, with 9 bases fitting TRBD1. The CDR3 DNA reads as TGTGCCAGCAGTCCCCTGGACAGGGGTTGGCCCATGAACACTGAAGCTTTCTTT. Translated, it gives CASSPLDRGWPMNTEAFF.